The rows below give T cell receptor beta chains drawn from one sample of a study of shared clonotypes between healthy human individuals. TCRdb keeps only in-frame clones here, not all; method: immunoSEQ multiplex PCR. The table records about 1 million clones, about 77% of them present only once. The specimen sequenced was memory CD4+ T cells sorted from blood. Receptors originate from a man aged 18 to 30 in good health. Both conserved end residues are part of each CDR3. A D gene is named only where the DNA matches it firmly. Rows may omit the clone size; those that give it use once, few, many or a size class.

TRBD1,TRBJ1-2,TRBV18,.,TGTGCCAGCTCACCCGGGGCAGGGGGCTACGGCTACACCTTC,CASSPGAGGYGYTF
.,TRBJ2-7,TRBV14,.,TGTGCCAGCAGCCAAGATTTGGCCGCTAGCTCCTACGAGCAGTACTTC,CASSQDLAASSYEQYF
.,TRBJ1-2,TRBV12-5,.,TGTGCTAGTGGTTTGGGGCAGAACCTCCCGGGAGGCTACACCTTC,CASGLGQNLPGGYTF
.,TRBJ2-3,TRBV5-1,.,TGCGCCAGCAGCTTGAACAGGGGCACAGATACGCAGTATTTT,CASSLNRGTDTQYF
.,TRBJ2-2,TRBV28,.,TGTGCCAGCCTAAGCCCCAACACCGGGGAGCTGTTTTTT,CASLSPNTGELFF
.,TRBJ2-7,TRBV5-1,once,TGCGCCAGCAGCAAGGGGCAGCTGTGGAACGAGCAGTACTTC,CASSKGQLWNEQYF
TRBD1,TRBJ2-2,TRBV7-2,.,TGTGCCAGCAGCTCCCGACAGGGCGCGAACACCGGGGAGCTGTTTTTT,CASSSRQGANTGELFF
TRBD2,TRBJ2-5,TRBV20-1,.,TGCAGCGGGGGGGGAGCGGAGACCCAGTACTTC,CSGGGAETQYF
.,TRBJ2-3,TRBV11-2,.,TGTGCCAGCAGGGTTCGGGGAGTAGATACGCAGTATTTT,CASRVRGVDTQYF
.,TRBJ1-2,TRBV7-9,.,TGTGCCAGCAGCTACGGCAGAAACTATGGCTACACCTTC,CASSYGRNYGYTF
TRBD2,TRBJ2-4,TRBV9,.,TGTGCCAGCAGCGTAGATAGCGGGGGGGTCGTCAAAAACATTCAGTACTTC,CASSVDSGGVVKNIQYF
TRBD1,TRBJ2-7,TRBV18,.,TGTGCCAGCTCACCACCGGGACAGATCTACGAGCAGTACTTC,CASSPPGQIYEQYF
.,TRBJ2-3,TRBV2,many,TGTGCCAGCTCAAGCGGATATAGCACAGATACGCAGTATTTT,CASSSGYSTDTQYF
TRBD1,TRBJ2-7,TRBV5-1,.,TGCGCCAGCAGCTGGGGACAGGGGTCCTACGAGCAGTACTTC,CASSWGQGSYEQYF
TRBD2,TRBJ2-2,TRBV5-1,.,TGCGCCAGCAGTCATCGACTAGCGGACACCGGGGAGCTGTTTTTT,CASSHRLADTGELFF
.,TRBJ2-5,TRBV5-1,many,TGCGCCAGCAGCTCGGACCCCCAAGAGACCCAGTACTTC,CASSSDPQETQYF
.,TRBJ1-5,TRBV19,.,TGTGCCAGTAGTATAGGACAGGCCAGCAATCAGCCCCAGCATTTT,CASSIGQASNQPQHF
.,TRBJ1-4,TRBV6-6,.,TGTGCCAGCAGCCGCGATTCGGGACCGCCCGAAAAACTGTTTTTT,CASSRDSGPPEKLFF
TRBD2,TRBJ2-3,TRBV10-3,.,TGTGCCATCAGTGAGTCCACTAGCGGGGCAGATACGCAGTATTTT,CAISESTSGADTQYF
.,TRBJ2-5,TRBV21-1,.,TGTGCCAGCAGCGTGGACAGGGAATGCGAGACCCAGTACTTC,CASSVDRECETQYF
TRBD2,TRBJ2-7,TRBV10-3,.,TGTGCCATCAGTGTCGGGGGGGGGAGAGCCGAGCAGTACTTC,CAISVGGGRAEQYF
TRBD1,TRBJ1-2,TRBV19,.,TGTGCCAGTAGGAGGTTGGACAGGGACAACTATGGCTACACCTTC,CASRRLDRDNYGYTF
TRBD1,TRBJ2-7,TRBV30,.,TGTGCCTGGAGTGGTACAGGGGTAACTTCCTACGAGCAGTACTTC,CAWSGTGVTSYEQYF
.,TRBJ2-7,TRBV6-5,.,TGTACCAGCAGCCCTACAGGGCCCTACGAGCAGTACTTC,CTSSPTGPYEQYF
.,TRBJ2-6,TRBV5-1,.,TGCGCCAGCAGCGTAACAGCGGGTCACTCTGGGGCCAACGTCCTGACTTTC,CASSVTAGHSGANVLTF
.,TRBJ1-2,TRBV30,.,TGTGCCTGGAGTTACAGGGAAAATGGCTACACCTTC,CAWSYRENGYTF
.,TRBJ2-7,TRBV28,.,TGTGCCAGCAGAGACCCCCTCTCCGAGCAGTACTTC,CASRDPLSEQYF
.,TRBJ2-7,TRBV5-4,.,TGTGCCAGCAGCTTGGCTGGCGGGGTGCGCGAGCAGTACTTC,CASSLAGGVREQYF
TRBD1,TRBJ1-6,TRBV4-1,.,TGCGCCAGCAGCCAACCGGACAGGGATAATTCACCCCTCCACTTT,CASSQPDRDNSPLHF
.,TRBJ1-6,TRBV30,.,TGTGCCTGGAGTGGCGGGGGCGATAGCTCCTATAATTCACCCCTCCACTTT,CAWSGGGDSSYNSPLHF
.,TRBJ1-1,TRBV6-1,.,TGTGCCAGCAGTGGGGGGGATTACACTGAAGCTTTCTTT,CASSGGDYTEAFF
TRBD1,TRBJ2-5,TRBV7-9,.,TGTGCCAGCAGCTTAGAGGCAGGGGGCGGTGAGCAGTACTTC,CASSLEAGGGEQYF
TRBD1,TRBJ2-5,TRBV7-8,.,TGTGCCAGCGCACAGGGGGCCGGGGAGACCCAGTACTTC,CASAQGAGETQYF
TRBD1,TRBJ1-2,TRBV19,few,TGTGCCAGTGCGGGACAGGGGTATGGCTACACCTTC,CASAGQGYGYTF
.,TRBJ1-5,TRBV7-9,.,TGTGCCAGCAGCTTAGGGGGAGGGGGGCCCAATCAGCCCCAGCATTTT,CASSLGGGGPNQPQHF
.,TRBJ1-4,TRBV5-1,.,TGCGCCAGCAGCTTGGATGAAGGCCGGGAACTGTTTTTT,CASSLDEGRELFF
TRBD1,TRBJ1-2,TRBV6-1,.,TGTGCCAGCAGTGGGCCGAAGGCTAATGGGACAGCGGTATATGGCTACACCTTC,CASSGPKANGTAVYGYTF
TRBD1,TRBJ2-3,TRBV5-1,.,TGCGCCAGCATACTCCAACCGGGACAGGGGACAGATACGCAGTATTTT,CASILQPGQGTDTQYF
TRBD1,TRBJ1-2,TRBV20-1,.,TGCAGTGCTAGAAGGGGGCACGGCTACACCTTC,CSARRGHGYTF
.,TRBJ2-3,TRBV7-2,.,TGTGCCAGCAGCCAAGGGAGGGATACGCAGTATTTT,CASSQGRDTQYF
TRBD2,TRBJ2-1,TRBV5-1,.,TGCGCCAGCAGTGAGACTAGCGGGGTTTACAATGAGCAGTTCTTC,CASSETSGVYNEQFF
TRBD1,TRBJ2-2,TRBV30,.,TGTGCCTGGGACAGGGGTCTTAACACCGGGGAGCTGTTTTTT,CAWDRGLNTGELFF
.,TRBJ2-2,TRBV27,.,TGTGCCTCGTCCCCGGGGGGCCTGAACACCGGGGAGCTGTTTTTT,CASSPGGLNTGELFF
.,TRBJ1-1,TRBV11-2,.,TGTGCCAGCAGCTCTCAGGGGAACACTGAAGCTTTCTTT,CASSSQGNTEAFF
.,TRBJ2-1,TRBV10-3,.,TGTGCCTCGAAGTCGGGACTCGAGCAGTTCTTC,CASKSGLEQFF
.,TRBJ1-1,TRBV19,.,TGTGCCAGTACCATCGGACAGATTATGAACACTGAAGCTTTCTTT,CASTIGQIMNTEAFF
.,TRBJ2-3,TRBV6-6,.,TGTGCCAGCAGCTTCACAGGCCCTCCGCAGTATTTT,CASSFTGPPQYF
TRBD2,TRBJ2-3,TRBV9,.,TGTGCCAGCAGCGTTGGACTAGCGGGGGTCACAGATACGCAGTATTTT,CASSVGLAGVTDTQYF